The next 10 T cell receptor beta chains were all read from a single sample in a study of early T cells in non-severe SARS-CoV-2 infection. TCRdb independently ran MiXCR on the 5' RACE reads; one entry per CDR3 protein. Among tens of thousands of distinct CDR3 sequences, over 10% were seen once, and the ten largest hold less than 3.5%. The starting material was whole blood, obtained at baseline. All receptors come from an adult who was a healthcare worker with PCR-confirmed SARS-CoV-2 infection or an uninfected control (not recorded which).

This clonotype has only a few counts. The chain uses TRBV7-9 and TRBJ1-2; 9 bases are a match to TRBD1. The length of the CDR3 is 14 residues. The germline CDR1 and CDR2 sequences are SEHNR and FQNEAQ (reference sequence). V lost 9 bases and J lost 1; bases outside the gene matches: 6. The CDR3 DNA reads as TGTGCCAGTTACCGGACAGGGGATAACTATGGCTACACCTTC. Translation gives CASYRTGDNYGYTF.

The chain employs TRBV18 and TRBJ1-1; D gene unclear. V gave up 3 bases and J gave up 1 base, with 6 bases separating them. CDR3 length: 13 residues. Germline CDR1 and CDR2: KGHSH and LQKENI. Here the CDR3 DNA reads TGTGCCAGCTCACCTGCAGGGAACACTGAAGCTTTCTTT. The encoded protein is CASSPAGNTEAFF. Full variable domain (outside the CDR3, taken from reference TRBV18 and TRBJ1-1): NAGVMQNPRHLVRRRGQEARLRCSPMKGHSHVYWYRQLPEEGLKFMVYLQKENIIDESGMPKERFSAEFPKEGPSILRIQQVVRGDSAAYFCASSPAGNTEAFFGQGTRLTVV.

The rearrangement joins TRBV7-2 to TRBJ1-1; D is perhaps TRBD1 (5 bases). V was shortened by 1 base and J by 8 bases, with 14 bases between the two germline ends. CDR1 is SGHTA and CDR2 is FQGNSA in the germline V gene. The CDR3 loop spans 14 amino acids. The CDR3 DNA follows: TGTGCCAGCAGCTTAGGATTGGACACTCACGAAGCTTTCTTT. Its translation is CASSLGLDTHEAFF.

This clonotype was detected a few times. V is TRBV20-1 and J is TRBJ2-1; 7 positions agree with TRBD1. Germline CDR1 reads DFQATT; CDR2 reads SNEGSKA (reference sequence). The CDR3 runs to 15 residues. Losses at the gene ends were 3 bases for V and 9 bases for J; bases not matched to a gene: 14. Here the CDR3 DNA reads TGCAGTGCTAGCTCGACAGGGAAATTCGTTGGTGAGCAGTTCTTC. It encodes CSASSTGKFVGEQFF.

This clonotype was counted only a few times. For the CDR3, the DNA is TGTGCCAGCAGGGGACCAGCACAGGGGGCCTACAATGAGCAGTTCTTC. As protein: CASRGPAQGAYNEQFF. The chain has TRBV7-2 and TRBJ2-1, with 8 bases that match TRBD1. The CDR3 consists of 16 residues. Germline lookup yields CDR1 SGHTA and CDR2 FQGNSA. V gave up 6 bases and J gave up 2 bases; unmatched junction bases: 9.

This clonotype was picked up many times. The CDR3 nucleotides read TGCGCCAGCAGCTTGTCTGCGGGGTCGGGCTATGGCTACACCTTC. Protein sequence: CASSLSAGSGYGYTF. The chain has TRBV5-1 and TRBJ1-2; D gene uncertain. Germline-derived CDR1 and CDR2 are SGHRS and YFSETQ. V lost 1 base and J lost 4, with 14 bases in between. The CDR3 spans 15 residues.

The V gene is TRBV11-2, the J gene TRBJ1-1, with 7 bases aligning to TRBD1. Trimming cost V 4 bases and J 4 bases; bases outside gene matches: 9. The CDR3 is made up of 15 amino acids. Germline V lookup: CDR1 SGHAT, CDR2 FQNNGV. CDR3 region: CASSSLGQGGTEAFF. CDR3 bases: TGTGCCAGCAGCTCTCTGGGGCAGGGGGGCACTGAAGCTTTCTTT.

Many counts were recorded for this clonotype. J is TRBJ2-1 and V is TRBV24-1; a possible D gene is TRBD2 (7 bases). V lost 3 bases and J lost 6, with 23 bases in between. The CDR3 consists of 18 residues. Germline V lookup: CDR1 KGHDR, CDR2 SFDVKD. The CDR3 is CATSDPAGGAGAPNEQFF. The CDR3 DNA sequence: TGTGCCACCAGTGATCCGGCCGGCGGGGCGGGGGCCCCCAATGAGCAGTTCTTC.

This clonotype has a count of ten or more. This rearrangement joins TRBV9 to TRBJ1-2; tentatively, D is TRBD1 (5 bases). Germline V gene sequence: CDR1 SGDLS, CDR2 YYNGEE. There are 15 residues in the CDR3. The V end was cut by 4 bases, the J end by 5 bases, with 18 bases between. This CDR3 reads CASSPRTGGEYGYTF. The CDR3 DNA follows: TGTGCCAGCAGCCCCCGGACGGGGGGTGAGTATGGCTACACCTTC.

The chain couples TRBV2 to TRBJ1-3; D gene ambiguous. CDR1 and CDR2 (germline): SNHLY, FYNNEI. The germline V and J ends were trimmed by 4 bases and 1 base, with 14 bases remaining between them. The CDR3 extends over 16 amino acids. The CDR3 DNA sequence: TGTGCCAGCAGTGCCCCAGACGGCCGTTCTGGAAACACCATATATTTT. Its translation: CASSAPDGRSGNTIYF.